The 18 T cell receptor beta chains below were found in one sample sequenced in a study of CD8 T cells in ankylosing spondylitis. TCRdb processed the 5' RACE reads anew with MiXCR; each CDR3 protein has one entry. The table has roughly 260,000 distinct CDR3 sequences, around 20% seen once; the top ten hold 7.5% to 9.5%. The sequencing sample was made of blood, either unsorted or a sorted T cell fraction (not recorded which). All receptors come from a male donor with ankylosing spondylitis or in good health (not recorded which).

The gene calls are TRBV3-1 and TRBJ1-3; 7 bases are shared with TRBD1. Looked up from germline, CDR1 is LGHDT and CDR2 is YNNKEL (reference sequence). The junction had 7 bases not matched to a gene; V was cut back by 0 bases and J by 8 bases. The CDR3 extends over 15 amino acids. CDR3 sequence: CASSQDGTDRDTIYF. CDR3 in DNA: TGTGCCAGCAGCCAAGACGGGACAGACAGAGACACCATATATTTT.

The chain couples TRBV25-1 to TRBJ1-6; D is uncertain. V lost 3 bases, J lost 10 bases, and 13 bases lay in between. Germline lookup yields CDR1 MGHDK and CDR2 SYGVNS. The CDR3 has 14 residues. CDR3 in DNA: TGTGCCAGCAGTGAGATAGGGAATGGGTCACCCCTCCACTTT. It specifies CASSEIGNGSPLHF.

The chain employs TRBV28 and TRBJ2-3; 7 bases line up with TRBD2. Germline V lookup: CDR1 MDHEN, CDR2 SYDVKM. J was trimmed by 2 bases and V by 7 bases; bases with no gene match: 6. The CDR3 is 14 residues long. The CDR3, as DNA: TGTGCCAGCAAAGCGGGACTTTTCACAGATACGCAGTATTTT. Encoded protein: CASKAGLFTDTQYF. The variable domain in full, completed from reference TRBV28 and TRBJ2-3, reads DVKVTQSSRYLVKRTGEKVFLECVQDMDHENMFWYRQDPGLGLRLIYFSYDVKMKEKGDIPEGYSVSREKKERFSLILESASTNQTSMYLCASKAGLFTDTQYFGPGTRLTVL.

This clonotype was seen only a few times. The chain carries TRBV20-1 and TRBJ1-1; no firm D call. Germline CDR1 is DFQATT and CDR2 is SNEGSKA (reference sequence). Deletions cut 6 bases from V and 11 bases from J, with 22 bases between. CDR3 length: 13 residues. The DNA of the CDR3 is TGCAGTGCAACCGGGCCTATTCTGGTGGTGGCTTTCTTT. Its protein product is CSATGPILVVAFF.

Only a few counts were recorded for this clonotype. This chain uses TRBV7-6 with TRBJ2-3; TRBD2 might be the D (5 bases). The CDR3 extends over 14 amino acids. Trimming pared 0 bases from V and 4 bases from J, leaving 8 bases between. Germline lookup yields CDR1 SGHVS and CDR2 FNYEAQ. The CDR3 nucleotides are TGTGCCAGCAGCTTAGCGGCGGGCGCAGATACGCAGTATTTT. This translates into CASSLAAGADTQYF. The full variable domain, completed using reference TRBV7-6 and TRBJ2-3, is GAGVSQSPRYKVTKRGQDVALRCDPISGHVSLYWYRQALGQGPEFLTYFNYEAQQDKSGLPNDRFSAERPEGSISTLTIQRTEQRDSAMYRCASSLAAGADTQYFGPGTRLTVL.

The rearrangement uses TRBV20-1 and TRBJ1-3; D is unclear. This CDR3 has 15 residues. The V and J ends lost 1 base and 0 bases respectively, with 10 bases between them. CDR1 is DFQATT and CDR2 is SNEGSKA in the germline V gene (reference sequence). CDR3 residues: CSARVPASSGNTIYF. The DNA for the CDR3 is TGCAGTGCTAGAGTCCCAGCTTCCTCTGGAAACACCATATATTTT.

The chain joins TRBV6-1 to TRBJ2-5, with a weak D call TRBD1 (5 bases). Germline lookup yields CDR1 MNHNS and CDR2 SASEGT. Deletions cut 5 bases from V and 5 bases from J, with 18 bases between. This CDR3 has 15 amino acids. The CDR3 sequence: CASSRQGLVRETQYF. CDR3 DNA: TGTGCCAGCAGTCGTCAGGGATTAGTACGGGAGACCCAGTACTTC.

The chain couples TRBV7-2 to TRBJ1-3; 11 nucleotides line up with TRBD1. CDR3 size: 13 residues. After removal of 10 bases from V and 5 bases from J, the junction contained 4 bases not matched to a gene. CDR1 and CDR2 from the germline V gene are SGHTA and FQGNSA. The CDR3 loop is CATQDRGRNTIYF. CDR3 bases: TGTGCCACCCAGGACAGGGGGCGAAACACCATATATTTT.

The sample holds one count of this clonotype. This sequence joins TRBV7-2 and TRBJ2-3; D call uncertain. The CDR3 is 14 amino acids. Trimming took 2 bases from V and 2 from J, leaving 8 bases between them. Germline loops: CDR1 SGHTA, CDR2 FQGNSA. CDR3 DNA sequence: TGTGCCAGCAGCTTACTTTACAACACAGATACGCAGTATTTT. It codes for CASSLLYNTDTQYF.

CDR3 loop: CASSQVVDEQFF. CDR3 in DNA: TGTGCCAGCAGCCAAGTAGTCGATGAGCAGTTCTTC. This chain uses TRBV3-1 with TRBJ2-1; no clear D. CDR1 is LGHDT, CDR2 YNNKEL, per germline (reference sequence). V lost 1 base and J lost 8, with 6 bases in between. The CDR3 runs to 12 residues.

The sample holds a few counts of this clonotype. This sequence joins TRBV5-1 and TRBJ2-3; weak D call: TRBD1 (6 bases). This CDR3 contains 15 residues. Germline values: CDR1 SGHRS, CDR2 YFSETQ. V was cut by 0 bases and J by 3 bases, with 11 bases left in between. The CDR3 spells CASSLALGATDTQYF. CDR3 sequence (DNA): TGCGCCAGCAGCTTGGCTTTGGGGGCGACAGATACGCAGTATTTT.

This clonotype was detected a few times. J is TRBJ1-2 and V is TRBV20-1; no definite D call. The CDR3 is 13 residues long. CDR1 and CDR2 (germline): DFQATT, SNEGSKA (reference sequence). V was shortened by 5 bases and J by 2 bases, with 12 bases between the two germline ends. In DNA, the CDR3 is TGCAGTGCTCCCGGCTTCACCAACTATGGCTACACCTTC. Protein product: CSAPGFTNYGYTF.

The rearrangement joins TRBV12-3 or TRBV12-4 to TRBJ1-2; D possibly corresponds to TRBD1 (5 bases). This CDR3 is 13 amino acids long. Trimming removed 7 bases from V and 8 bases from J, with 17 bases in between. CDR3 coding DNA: TGTGCCAGCACCGGGGACTCACCTGGAGGCTACACCTTC. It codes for CASTGDSPGGYTF.

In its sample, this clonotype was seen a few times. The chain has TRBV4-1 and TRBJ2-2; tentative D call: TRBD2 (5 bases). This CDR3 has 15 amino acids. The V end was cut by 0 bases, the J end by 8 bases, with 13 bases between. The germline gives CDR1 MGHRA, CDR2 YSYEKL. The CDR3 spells CASSQDLLASGELFF. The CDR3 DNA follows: TGCGCCAGCAGCCAAGACCTGCTAGCTAGTGGGGAGCTGTTTTTT.

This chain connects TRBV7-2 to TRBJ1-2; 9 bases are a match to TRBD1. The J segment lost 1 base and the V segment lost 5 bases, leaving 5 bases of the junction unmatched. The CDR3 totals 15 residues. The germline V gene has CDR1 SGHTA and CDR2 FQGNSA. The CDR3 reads CASSPTGGHNYGYTF. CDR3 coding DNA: TGTGCCAGCAGCCCTACAGGGGGCCATAACTATGGCTACACCTTC. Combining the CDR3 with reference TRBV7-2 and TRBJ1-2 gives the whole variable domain GAGVSQSPSNKVTEKGKDVELRCDPISGHTALYWYRQSLGQGLEFLIYFQGNSAPDKSGLPSDRFSAERTGGSVSTLTIQRTQQEDSAVYLCASSPTGGHNYGYTFGSGTRLTVV.

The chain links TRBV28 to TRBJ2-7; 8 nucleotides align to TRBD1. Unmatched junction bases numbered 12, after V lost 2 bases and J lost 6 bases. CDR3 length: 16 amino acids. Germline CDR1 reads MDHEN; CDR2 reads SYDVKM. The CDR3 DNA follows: TGTGCCAGCAGTTTACGGCAGGGGGCGCCCCGGTCCGAGCAGTACGTC. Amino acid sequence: CASSLRQGAPRSEQYV.

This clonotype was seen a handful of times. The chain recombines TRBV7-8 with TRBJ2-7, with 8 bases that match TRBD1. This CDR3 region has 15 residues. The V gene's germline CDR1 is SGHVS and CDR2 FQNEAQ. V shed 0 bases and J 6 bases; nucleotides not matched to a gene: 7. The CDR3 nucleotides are TGTGCCAGCAGCTTAGCTAGCCAGGGGGCAGGCGAGCAGTACGTC. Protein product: CASSLASQGAGEQYV.

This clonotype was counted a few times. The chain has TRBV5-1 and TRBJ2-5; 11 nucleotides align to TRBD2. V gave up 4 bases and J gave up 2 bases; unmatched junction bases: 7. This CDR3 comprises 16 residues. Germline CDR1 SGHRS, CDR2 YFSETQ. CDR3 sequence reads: CASSKVAGGPQETQYF. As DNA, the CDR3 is TGCGCCAGCAGCAAGGTAGCGGGAGGGCCTCAAGAGACCCAGTACTTC.